The T cell receptor (beta chain) under discussion was sequenced for a study of vaccination and CD4 T cells after COVID-19. Across the whole study: Nasal swab PCR detected SARS-CoV-2 in convalescent patients; eight or nine had mild disease, one severe. Stimulation used overlapping spike peptides from SARS-CoV-2, HCoV-NL63, HCoV-OC43 and HCoV-229E. The study, taken as a whole, reports: Among reactive clones from convalescent patients, a median around 90% appeared only post-vaccination.

The CDR3 covers 11 residues. Germline CDR1 reads GTSNPN; CDR2 reads SVGIG (reference sequence). Trimming removed 6 bases at V and 4 bases at J, with 9 bases between. Treatment described: roughly ten-day PBMC culture with coronavirus spike peptide pools or control peptides (ViraFEST assay). Cell culture was performed with about 2 million PBMCs per well in the presence of approximately 9.8 IU/ml IL-2 and 10 ug/ml peptide pools. Cultured CD4+ T-cell DNA underwent Oncomine TCR Beta short-read sequencing. TCRdb reprocessed the PCR reads with MiXCR, giving one entry per CDR3 protein. The sample includes about 19,000 distinct CDR3 sequences, approximately 63% of them seen just once. Regarding this clonotype: Its target is unknown.

The clonotype comes from a human donor who had recovered from COVID-19. Sequenced sample: CD4+ T cells from blood, cultured in vitro. V gene TRBV30 combines with J gene TRBJ1-2; the D is unclear. This CDR3 reads CACGSSYGYTF. The CDR3 DNA follows: TGTGCCTGTGGCAGTAGCTATGGCTACACCTTC.